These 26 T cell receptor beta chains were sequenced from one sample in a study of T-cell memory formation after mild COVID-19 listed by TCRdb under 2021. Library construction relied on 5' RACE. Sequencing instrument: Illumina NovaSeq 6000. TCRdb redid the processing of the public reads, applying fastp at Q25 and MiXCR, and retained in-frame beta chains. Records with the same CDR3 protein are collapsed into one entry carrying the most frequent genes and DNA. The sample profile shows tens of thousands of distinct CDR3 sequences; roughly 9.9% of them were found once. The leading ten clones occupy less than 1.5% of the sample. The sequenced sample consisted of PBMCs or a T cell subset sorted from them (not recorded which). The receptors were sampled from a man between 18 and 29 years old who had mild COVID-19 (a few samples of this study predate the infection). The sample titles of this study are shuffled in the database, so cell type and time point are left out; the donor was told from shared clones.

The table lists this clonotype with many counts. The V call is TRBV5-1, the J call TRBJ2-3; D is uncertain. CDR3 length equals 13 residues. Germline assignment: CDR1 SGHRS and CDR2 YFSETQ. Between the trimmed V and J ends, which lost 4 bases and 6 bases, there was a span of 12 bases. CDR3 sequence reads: CASSPKDRDTQYF. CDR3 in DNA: TGCGCCAGCAGCCCAAAAGACCGGGATACGCAGTATTTT.

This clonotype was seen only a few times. The CDR3 bases are TGCAGCGCCGGCGGAAGGGGTGGTAACCCTACGCAGTATTTT. Protein product: CSAGGRGGNPTQYF. The J gene is TRBJ2-3, the V gene TRBV29-1, with D possibly TRBD1 on 5 matching bases. V shed 7 bases and J shed 8 bases, with 22 bases lying between them. The CDR3 loop spans 14 amino acids. Per germline, CDR1 SQVTM and CDR2 ANQGSEA.

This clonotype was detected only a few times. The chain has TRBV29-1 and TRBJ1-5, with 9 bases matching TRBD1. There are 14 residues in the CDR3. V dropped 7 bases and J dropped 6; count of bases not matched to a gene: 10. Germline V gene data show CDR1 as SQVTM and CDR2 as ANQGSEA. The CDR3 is CSAADRGLGQPQHF. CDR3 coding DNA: TGCAGCGCAGCCGACAGGGGGTTAGGTCAGCCCCAGCATTTT. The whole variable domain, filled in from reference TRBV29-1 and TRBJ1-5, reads SAVISQKPSRDICQRGTSLTIQCQVDSQVTMMFWYRQQPGQSLTLIATANQGSEATYESGFVIDKFPISRPNLTFSTLTVSNMSPEDSSIYLCSAADRGLGQPQHFGDGTRLSIL.

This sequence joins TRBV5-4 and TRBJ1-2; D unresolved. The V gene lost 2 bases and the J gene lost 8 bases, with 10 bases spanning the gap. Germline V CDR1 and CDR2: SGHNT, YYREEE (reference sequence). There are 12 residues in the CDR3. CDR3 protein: CASSFAEGGYTF. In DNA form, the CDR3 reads TGTGCCAGCAGCTTCGCGGAGGGAGGCTACACCTTC.

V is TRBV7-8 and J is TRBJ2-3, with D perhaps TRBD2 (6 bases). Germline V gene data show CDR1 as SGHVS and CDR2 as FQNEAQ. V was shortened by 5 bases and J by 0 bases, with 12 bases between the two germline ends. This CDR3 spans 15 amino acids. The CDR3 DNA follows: TGTGCCAGCAGCCTAAGCGGGTATAGCACAGATACGCAGTATTTT. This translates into CASSLSGYSTDTQYF.

DNA of the CDR3: TGCGCCAGCAGGCTATACCCGGGACAGCAAGAAAAACTGTTTTTT. Protein product: CASRLYPGQQEKLFF. This rearrangement joins TRBV5-1 to TRBJ1-4, with 7 bases fitting TRBD1. Germline V gene lookup returns CDR1 SGHRS and CDR2 YFSETQ. V shed 5 bases, J shed 8 bases, and the junction held 12 bases outside the gene matches. CDR3 length equals 15 residues.

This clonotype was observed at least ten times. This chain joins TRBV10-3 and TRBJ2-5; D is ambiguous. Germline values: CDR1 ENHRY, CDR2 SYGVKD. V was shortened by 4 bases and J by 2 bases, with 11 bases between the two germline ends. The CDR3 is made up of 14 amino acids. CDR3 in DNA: TGTGCCATCAGTGCGTCCGGCAGGCAAGAGACCCAGTACTTC. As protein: CAISASGRQETQYF.

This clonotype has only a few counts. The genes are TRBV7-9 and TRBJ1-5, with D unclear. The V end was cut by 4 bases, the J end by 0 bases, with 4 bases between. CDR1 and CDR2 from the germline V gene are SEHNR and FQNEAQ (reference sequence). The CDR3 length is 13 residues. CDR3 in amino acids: CASSYGSNQPQHF. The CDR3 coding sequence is TGTGCCAGCAGCTACGGTAGCAATCAGCCCCAGCATTTT.

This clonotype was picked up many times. The CDR3: CASSSPEKAGTGELFF. The CDR3 DNA is TGCGCCAGCAGCTCCCCAGAGAAGGCTGGCACCGGGGAGCTGTTTTTT. This chain connects TRBV5-1 to TRBJ2-2; unclear D gene. Germline lookup yields CDR1 SGHRS and CDR2 YFSETQ. This CDR3 spans 16 amino acids. V dropped 3 bases and J dropped 4 bases, with 16 bases sitting between them.

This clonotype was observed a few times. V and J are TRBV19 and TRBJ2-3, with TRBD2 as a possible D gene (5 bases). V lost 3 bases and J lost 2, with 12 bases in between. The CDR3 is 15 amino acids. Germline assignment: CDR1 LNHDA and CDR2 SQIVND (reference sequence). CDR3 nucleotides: TGTGCCAGTAGTATGGTGGCGGGCTACACAGATACGCAGTATTTT. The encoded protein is CASSMVAGYTDTQYF.

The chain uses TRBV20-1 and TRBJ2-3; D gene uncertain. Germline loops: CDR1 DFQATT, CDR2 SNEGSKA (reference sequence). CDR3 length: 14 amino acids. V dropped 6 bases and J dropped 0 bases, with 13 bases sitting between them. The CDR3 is CSARISDSTDTQYF. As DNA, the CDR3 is TGCAGTGCCCGCATCTCGGACAGCACAGATACGCAGTATTTT.

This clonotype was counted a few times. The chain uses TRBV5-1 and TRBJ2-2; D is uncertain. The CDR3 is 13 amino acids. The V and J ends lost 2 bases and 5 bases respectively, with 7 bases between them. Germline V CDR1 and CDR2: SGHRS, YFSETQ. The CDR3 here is CASSLRATGELFF. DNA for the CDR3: TGCGCCAGCAGCTTAAGGGCAACCGGGGAGCTGTTTTTT.

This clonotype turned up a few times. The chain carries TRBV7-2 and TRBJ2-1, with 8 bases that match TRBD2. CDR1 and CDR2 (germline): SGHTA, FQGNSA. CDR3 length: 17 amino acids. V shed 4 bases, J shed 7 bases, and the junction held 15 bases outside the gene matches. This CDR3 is CASSSLDRGGPWNEQFF. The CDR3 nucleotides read TGTGCCAGCAGCTCCCTCGACCGGGGGGGCCCGTGGAATGAGCAGTTCTTC. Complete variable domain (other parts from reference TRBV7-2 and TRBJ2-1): GAGVSQSPSNKVTEKGKDVELRCDPISGHTALYWYRQSLGQGLEFLIYFQGNSAPDKSGLPSDRFSAERTGGSVSTLTIQRTQQEDSAVYLCASSSLDRGGPWNEQFFGPGTRLTVL.

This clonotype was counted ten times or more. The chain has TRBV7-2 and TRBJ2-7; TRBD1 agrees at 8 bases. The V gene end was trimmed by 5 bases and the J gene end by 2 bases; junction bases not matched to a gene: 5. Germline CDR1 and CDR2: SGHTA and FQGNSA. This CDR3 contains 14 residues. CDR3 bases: TGTGCCAGCAGCCCACAGGGGGGACCCTACGAGCAGTACGTC. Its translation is CASSPQGGPYEQYV.

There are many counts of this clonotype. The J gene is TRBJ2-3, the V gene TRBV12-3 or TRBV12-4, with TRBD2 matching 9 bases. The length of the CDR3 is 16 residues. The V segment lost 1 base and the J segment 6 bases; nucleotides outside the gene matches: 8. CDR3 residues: CASSLDSSGATDTQYF. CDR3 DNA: TGTGCCAGCAGTTTAGATTCTAGCGGGGCAACGGATACGCAGTATTTT.

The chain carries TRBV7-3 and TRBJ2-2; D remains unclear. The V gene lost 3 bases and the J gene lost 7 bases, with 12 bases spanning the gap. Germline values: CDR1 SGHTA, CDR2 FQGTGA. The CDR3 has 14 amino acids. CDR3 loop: CASSLGSRVGELFF. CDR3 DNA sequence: TGTGCCAGCAGCTTGGGGTCACGCGTCGGGGAGCTGTTTTTT. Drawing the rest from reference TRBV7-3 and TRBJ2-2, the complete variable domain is GAGVSQTPSNKVTEKGKYVELRCDPISGHTALYWYRQSLGQGPEFLIYFQGTGAADDSGLPNDRFFAVRPEGSVSTLKIQRTERGDSAVYLCASSLGSRVGELFFGEGSRLTVL.

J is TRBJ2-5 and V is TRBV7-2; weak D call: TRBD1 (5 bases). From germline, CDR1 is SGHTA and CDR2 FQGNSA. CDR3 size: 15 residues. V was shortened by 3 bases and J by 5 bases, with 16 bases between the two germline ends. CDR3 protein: CASSFKGAPAETQYF. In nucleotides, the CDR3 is TGTGCCAGCAGCTTTAAAGGGGCTCCAGCTGAGACCCAGTACTTC.

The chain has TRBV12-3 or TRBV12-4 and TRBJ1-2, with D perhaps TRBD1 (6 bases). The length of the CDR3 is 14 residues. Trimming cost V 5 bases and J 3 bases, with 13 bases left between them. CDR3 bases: TGTGCCAGCAGTCCACAGGGATTGTACTATGGCTACACCTTC. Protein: CASSPQGLYYGYTF.

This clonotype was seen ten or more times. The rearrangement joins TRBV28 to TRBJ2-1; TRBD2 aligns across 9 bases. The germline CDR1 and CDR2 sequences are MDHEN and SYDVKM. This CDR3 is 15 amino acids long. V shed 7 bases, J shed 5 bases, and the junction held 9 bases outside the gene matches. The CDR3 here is CASISLSGGNNEQFF. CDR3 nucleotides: TGTGCCAGCATTTCACTGAGCGGGGGGAACAATGAGCAGTTCTTC.

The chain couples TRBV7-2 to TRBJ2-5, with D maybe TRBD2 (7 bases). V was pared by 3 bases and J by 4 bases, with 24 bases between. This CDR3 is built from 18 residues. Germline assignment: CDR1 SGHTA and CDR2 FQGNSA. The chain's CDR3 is CASSFGLGGGAFGETQYF. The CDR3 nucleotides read TGTGCCAGCAGCTTTGGCCTTGGTGGGGGGGCGTTTGGAGAGACCCAGTACTTC. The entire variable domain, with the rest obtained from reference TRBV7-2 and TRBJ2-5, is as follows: GAGVSQSPSNKVTEKGKDVELRCDPISGHTALYWYRQSLGQGLEFLIYFQGNSAPDKSGLPSDRFSAERTGGSVSTLTIQRTQQEDSAVYLCASSFGLGGGAFGETQYFGPGTRLLVL.

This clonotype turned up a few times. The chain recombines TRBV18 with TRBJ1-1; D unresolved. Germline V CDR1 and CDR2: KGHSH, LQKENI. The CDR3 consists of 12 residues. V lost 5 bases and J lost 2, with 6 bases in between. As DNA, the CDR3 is TGTGCCAGCTCATCTTTTAACACTGAAGCTTTCTTT. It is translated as CASSSFNTEAFF.

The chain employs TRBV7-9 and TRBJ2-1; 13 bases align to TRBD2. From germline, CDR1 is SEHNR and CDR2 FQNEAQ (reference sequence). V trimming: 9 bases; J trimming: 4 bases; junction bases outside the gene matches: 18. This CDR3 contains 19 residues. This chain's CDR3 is CASGGGLAGAFERYNEQFF. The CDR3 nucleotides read TGTGCCAGTGGGGGAGGACTAGCGGGGGCCTTCGAGAGGTACAATGAGCAGTTCTTC.

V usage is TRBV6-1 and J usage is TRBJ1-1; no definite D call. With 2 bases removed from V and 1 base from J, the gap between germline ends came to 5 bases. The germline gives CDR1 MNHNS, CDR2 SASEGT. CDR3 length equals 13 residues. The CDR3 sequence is CASSESGNTEAFF. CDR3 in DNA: TGTGCCAGCAGTGAATCCGGGAACACTGAAGCTTTCTTT.

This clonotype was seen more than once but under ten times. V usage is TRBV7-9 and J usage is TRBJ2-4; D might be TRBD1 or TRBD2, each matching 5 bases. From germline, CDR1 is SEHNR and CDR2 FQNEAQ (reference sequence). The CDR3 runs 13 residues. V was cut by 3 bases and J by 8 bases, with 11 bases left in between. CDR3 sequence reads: CASSFEGRDIQYF. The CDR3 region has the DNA TGTGCCAGCAGCTTCGAGGGGCGGGACATTCAGTACTTC.

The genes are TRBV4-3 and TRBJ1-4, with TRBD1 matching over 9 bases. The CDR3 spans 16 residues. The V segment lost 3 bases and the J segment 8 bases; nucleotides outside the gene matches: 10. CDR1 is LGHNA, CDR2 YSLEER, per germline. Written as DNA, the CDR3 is TGCGCCAGCAGCCAGGGACCCGGGGACAGGGACGAAAAACTGTTTTTT. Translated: CASSQGPGDRDEKLFF.

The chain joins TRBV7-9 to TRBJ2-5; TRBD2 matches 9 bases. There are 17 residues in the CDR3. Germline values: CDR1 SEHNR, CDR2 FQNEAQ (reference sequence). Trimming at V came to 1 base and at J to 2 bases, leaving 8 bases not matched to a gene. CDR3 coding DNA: TGTGCCAGCAGCTTAGTGAGTAGCGGGGGTGTTCAAGAGACCCAGTACTTC. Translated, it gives CASSLVSSGGVQETQYF.